Listed here are 9 T cell receptor beta chains from one sample, sequenced in a study of T-cell reconstitution after alpha-beta-depleted transplantation in children. Preparing the TCRbeta library involved the use of unique molecular identifiers. TCRdb called the PCR reads again in MiXCR, with one record for every CDR3 protein. The data contain about 610,000 distinct CDR3 sequences, roughly a tenth of them singletons. This sample comprised PBMCs from the stem cell graft donor, obtained from the stem cell graft. These receptors were obtained from a human donor who donated a stem cell graft to a child with acute myeloid leukemia.

This clonotype was counted at least ten times. The genes are TRBV12-3 or TRBV12-4 and TRBJ2-1, with D unresolved. This CDR3 spans 16 amino acids. V was pared by 5 bases and J by 0 bases, with 14 bases between. The CDR3 nucleotides read TGTGCCAGCAGTGACCGCGCTCAATCCTCCTACAATGAGCAGTTCTTC. It specifies CASSDRAQSSYNEQFF.

V is TRBV20-1 and J is TRBJ1-2, with a tentative D call TRBD1 (5 bases). V was shortened by 5 bases and J by 2 bases, with 12 bases between the two germline ends. This CDR3 is built from 13 residues. The germline V gene has CDR1 DFQATT and CDR2 SNEGSKA (reference sequence). CDR3 residues: CSARGRENYGYTF. DNA for the CDR3: TGCAGTGCTCGGGGGAGGGAAAACTATGGCTACACCTTC.

In its sample, this clonotype was seen many times. The chain links TRBV29-1 to TRBJ1-1; D perhaps matches TRBD1 (5 bases). CDR3 length: 14 residues. CDR1 and CDR2 from the germline V gene are SQVTM and ANQGSEA. Trimming took 6 bases from V and 0 from J, leaving 14 bases between them. The CDR3 region is CSVTRGRVNTEAFF. In DNA form, the CDR3 reads TGCAGCGTAACTAGGGGACGGGTGAACACTGAAGCTTTCTTT. Variable domain in full (rest from reference TRBV29-1 and TRBJ1-1): SAVISQKPSRDICQRGTSLTIQCQVDSQVTMMFWYRQQPGQSLTLIATANQGSEATYESGFVIDKFPISRPNLTFSTLTVSNMSPEDSSIYLCSVTRGRVNTEAFFGQGTRLTVV.

Many counts were recorded for this clonotype. An end of the junction differs from the germline gene, which may be a read error. This chain connects TRBV12-3 or TRBV12-4 to TRBJ1-2, with D perhaps TRBD1 (5 bases). There are 12 residues in the CDR3. For the CDR3, the DNA is TGTGCCAGCAGTTCGGGCACAGGCTGGATTTGGTTC. Protein product: CASSSGTGWIWF.

J is TRBJ2-7 and V is TRBV7-2; no reliable D call. The CDR3 has 12 amino acids. Trimming cost V 5 bases and J 6 bases, with 11 bases left between them. Germline V gene lookup returns CDR1 SGHTA and CDR2 FQGNSA. DNA for the CDR3: TGTGCCAGCAGCCCTAGGACCAGCGAGCAGTACTTC. Encoded protein: CASSPRTSEQYF.

The chain employs TRBV20-1 and TRBJ2-5; 12 nucleotides line up with TRBD2. Trimming took 3 bases from V and 5 from J; bases not matched to a gene: 7. The CDR3 length is 15 residues. CDR1 and CDR2 (germline): DFQATT, SNEGSKA (reference sequence). The CDR3 coding sequence is TGCAGTGCTAGTTTGACTAGCGGGAGATCCGAGACCCAGTACTTC. It yields the protein CSASLTSGRSETQYF.

The gene calls are TRBV10-3 and TRBJ2-3; D might be TRBD2 (6 bases). There are 13 residues in the CDR3. The ends were cut back, 8 bases at V and 4 bases at J, with 13 bases in the middle. The germline CDR1 and CDR2 sequences are ENHRY and SYGVKD. In DNA, the CDR3 is TGTGCCATCGTTTACACGGGGGCAGATACGCAGTATTTT. Protein: CAIVYTGADTQYF.

V usage is TRBV7-2 and J usage is TRBJ2-2; 9 nucleotides agree with TRBD2. Per germline, CDR1 SGHTA and CDR2 FQGNSA. V dropped 1 base and J dropped 6; count of bases not matched to a gene: 6. The CDR3 extends over 16 amino acids. CDR3 nucleotides: TGTGCCAGCAGCTTAGTCGCGGGAGGGGTGTCCGGGGAGCTGTTTTTT. It encodes CASSLVAGGVSGELFF.

Ten or more counts support this clonotype. The CDR3 region is CAMGRVRAETQYF. The DNA of the CDR3 is TGTGCCATGGGGCGTGTTAGAGCAGAGACCCAGTACTTC. The V call is TRBV10-3, the J call TRBJ2-5; a possible D gene is TRBD1 (5 bases). Trimming took 9 bases from V and 4 from J, leaving 15 bases between them. The germline gives CDR1 ENHRY, CDR2 SYGVKD. There are 13 residues in the CDR3.